The sequence of this T cell receptor (beta chain) was determined in a study of T-cell reconstitution after alpha-beta-depleted transplantation in children. Study-level points and caveats: Several hundred expanded graft clones reportedly supplied alpha-beta T cells about two months after transplant.

This clonotype was seen only a few times. The antigen remains unidentified. Preparation of the TCRbeta library was carried out with unique molecular identifiers. TCRdb analysed the PCR reads with MiXCR anew, one entry per CDR3 protein. The sample carries under 60,000 distinct CDR3 sequences, 5.5% to 7.5% recorded once. The germline V and J ends were trimmed by 5 bases and 4 bases, with 15 bases remaining between them. This CDR3 is 15 amino acids long. CDR1 and CDR2 from the germline V gene are MNHEY and SVGEGT. The source of this sequence is a female patient aged 2-9 years who had a stem cell transplant for aplastic anemia, so the T cells may come from the graft donor. This sample comprised PBMCs, mostly from graft donor cells, obtained 60 days after TCRalphabeta/CD19-depleted stem cell transplant. The chain recombines TRBV6-2 or TRBV6-3 with TRBJ2-1, with D maybe TRBD1 (6 bases). The CDR3 region has the DNA TGTGCCAGCAGTCCATTCGACAGGCCGTACAATGAGCAGTTCTTC. Translation gives CASSPFDRPYNEQFF.